Listed below are T cell receptor beta chains from one sample, sequenced in a study of patients and donors after allogeneic stem cell transplantation. MiXCR, applied by TCRdb to the RT-PCR reads, yields one record per CDR3 protein. This sample yields about 960,000 distinct CDR3 sequences, of which around 17% are seen a single time; 5% to 7.5% belongs to the top ten. Sequencing used blood, either unsorted or a sorted T cell fraction (not recorded which). Receptors originate from a human donor who was either an allogeneic HSCT recipient or a stem cell or donor lymphocyte infusion donor (not recorded which). It is not recorded whose cells these are; they may come from a transplant donor. Each CDR3 is given with its conserved first and last residue. Each record gives: D gene, J gene, clone size, V gene, CDR3 DNA, CDR3 protein. D genes are given only for firm matches. Clone size is given for some rows only: seen once, a few or many times, or a class if the clone is expanded.

>-|TRBJ1-5|few|TRBV20-1
TGCAGTGCTAGAGTACAGGATAGCAATCAGCCCCAGCATTTT
CSARVQDSNQPQHF
>TRBD1|TRBJ2-7|many|TRBV10-3
TGTGCCATCAGGACCCGGGACAGTGTCTACGAGCAGTACTTC
CAIRTRDSVYEQYF
>TRBD2|TRBJ2-1|few|TRBV7-9
TGTGCCAGCAGCCCCGGGACTAGCACCCTCGACGAGCAGTTCTTC
CASSPGTSTLDEQFF
>-|TRBJ2-7|-|TRBV12-3/TRBV12-4
TGTGCCAGCAGTCCCTCGGGGGGCCCATCCTACGAGCAGTACTTC
CASSPSGGPSYEQYF
>-|TRBJ2-3|few|TRBV4-1
TGCGCCAGCAGCCAACTGGGACTCGCAGATACGCAGTATTTT
CASSQLGLADTQYF
>-|TRBJ1-1|-|TRBV20-1
TGCAGTGCTAGGGTGGACCAGAACACTGAAGCTTTCTTT
CSARVDQNTEAFF
>-|TRBJ1-2|-|TRBV6-1
TGTGCCAGCAGTGATGGCATAGGGGGCTACACCTTC
CASSDGIGGYTF
>TRBD1|TRBJ2-1|-|TRBV12-3/TRBV12-4
TGTGCCAGCAGTTTGGACAGGTCGGGGAATGAGCAGTTCTTC
CASSLDRSGNEQFF
>TRBD1|TRBJ2-3|-|TRBV6-5
TGTGCCAGCAGATACAGGGGGGATGGTACAGATACGCAGTATTTT
CASRYRGDGTDTQYF
>TRBD2|TRBJ2-2|few|TRBV4-2
TGTGCCAGCAGCCAAGATTCCCGGCTAGCGGGAGTTTGGGAGCTGTTTTTT
CASSQDSRLAGVWELFF
>TRBD2|TRBJ2-7|-|TRBV11-3
TGTGCCAGCAGCTTAGAAGCGGGGGGCGGCGAGCAGTACTTC
CASSLEAGGGEQYF
>-|TRBJ1-1|few|TRBV7-2
TGTGCCAGCAGCTTAAATCGGCGGCCTTCCGGCGACACTGAAGCTTTCTTT
CASSLNRRPSGDTEAFF
>-|TRBJ1-3|few|TRBV10-3
TGTGCCATCAGTACCAAGGGGAACTCTGGAAACACCATATATTTT
CAISTKGNSGNTIYF
>TRBD1|TRBJ1-2|-|TRBV20-1
TGCAGTGCTAGTTTCGGACAGGATTATGGCTACACCTTC
CSASFGQDYGYTF
>-|TRBJ2-7|-|TRBV10-3
TGTGCCATCAGTGCGAGGCAGTTCATGAGCTCCTACGAGCAGTACTTC
CAISARQFMSSYEQYF
>TRBD2|TRBJ2-3|few|TRBV6-1
TGTGCCAGCAGCCCGGGACTAGCGGGGGGACAACTACGCACAGATACGCAGTATTTT
CASSPGLAGGQLRTDTQYF
>-|TRBJ2-2|-|TRBV18
TGTGCCAGCTCTACAGGACACTCGAACACCGGGGAGCTGTTTTTT
CASSTGHSNTGELFF
>-|TRBJ2-7|-|TRBV6-5
TGTGCCAGCAGTTACCCCCAATTCCAGGGGCTCGAGCAGTACTTC
CASSYPQFQGLEQYF
>-|TRBJ2-1|many|TRBV12-3/TRBV12-4
TGCGCCAGCAGCTTGCGGGGTTACAATGAGCAGTTCTTC
CASSLRGYNEQFF
>-|TRBJ2-3|-|TRBV11-2
TGTGCCAGCAGCTCGTCTGCAGGCACAGATACGCAGTATTTT
CASSSSAGTDTQYF
>TRBD2|TRBJ2-7|few|TRBV7-8
TGTGCCAGCACCCCGGTGGGCGGGAGAAAGTACGAGCAGTACTTC
CASTPVGGRKYEQYF
>-|TRBJ2-7|few|TRBV20-1
TGCAGTGCTAGAGGATCGATGGGGCACGAGCAGTACTTC
CSARGSMGHEQYF
>TRBD2|TRBJ2-5|few|TRBV7-7
TGTGCCAGCAGCCAAGGGACTACCCGAGTAGAGACCCAGTACTTC
CASSQGTTRVETQYF
>-|TRBJ2-5|-|TRBV4-1
TGCGCCAGCAGCCAAGATGGAACTAGCCCAGAGACCCAGTACTTC
CASSQDGTSPETQYF
>-|TRBJ1-1|-|TRBV12-3/TRBV12-4
TGTGCCAGCAGTCCCACCAGGGTGAACACTGAAGCTTTCTTT
CASSPTRVNTEAFF
>-|TRBJ2-2|-|TRBV7-2
TGTGCCAGCAGCCGGGACTCCCTCGGGGAGCTGTTTTTT
CASSRDSLGELFF
>-|TRBJ2-5|many|TRBV2
TGTGCCAGCAGGGGACAATTCGAGGGTGAGACCCAGTACTTC
CASRGQFEGETQYF
>-|TRBJ1-4|many|TRBV5-1
TGCGCCAGCAGCTTGTCACACCACAATGAAAAACTGTTTTTT
CASSLSHHNEKLFF
>TRBD1|TRBJ1-1|few|TRBV6-1
TGTGCCAGCACCCGCCGGACAGGGTATACTGAAGCTTTCTTT
CASTRRTGYTEAFF
>-|TRBJ1-1|few|TRBV12-5
TGTGCTAGTGGTCAGGGATTTTCTGAAGCTTTCTTT
CASGQGFSEAFF
>TRBD1|TRBJ1-6|many|TRBV24-1
TGTGCCACCCTGAGACAGGGGAATTCACCCCTCCACTTT
CATLRQGNSPLHF
>-|TRBJ1-6|-|TRBV20-1
TGCAGTGCCAGAAAAGGGGTTACACCCCTCCACTTT
CSARKGVTPLHF
>-|TRBJ1-4|few|TRBV3-1
TGTGCCAGCAGCCTCGAGACGGCCGATGAAAAACTGTTTTTT
CASSLETADEKLFF
>-|TRBJ1-1|-|TRBV6-5
TGTGCCAGCAGTTACCCCAGGGACTTGGACACTGAAGCTTTCTTT
CASSYPRDLDTEAFF
>-|TRBJ2-1|many|TRBV5-1
TGCGCCAGCAGCTTCTGGGACGCTGCCAATGAGCAGTTCTTC
CASSFWDAANEQFF
>TRBD1|TRBJ1-2|-|TRBV20-1
TGCAGTGCTGGGGGACAGGGGACCTATGGCTACACCTTC
CSAGGQGTYGYTF
>-|TRBJ2-3|few|TRBV27
TGTGCCAGCAGTCCCCTGGCAGGGTACGCAGATACGCAGTATTTT
CASSPLAGYADTQYF
>-|TRBJ1-1|few|TRBV6-2/TRBV6-3
TGTGCCAGCAAGAGGGGACAGAACACTGAAGCTTTCTTT
CASKRGQNTEAFF
>-|TRBJ2-7|-|TRBV20-1
TGCAGTGCTAGAGATCGTGGACAGTCCTCCTACGAGCAGTACTTC
CSARDRGQSSYEQYF
>-|TRBJ2-1|few|TRBV20-1
TGCAGTGCTAGAGATATAGCAGGGATCTACAATGAGCAGTTCTTC
CSARDIAGIYNEQFF
>-|TRBJ1-1|few|TRBV2
TGTGCCAGCAGGGGGAACGGGAGGGCCATGAACACTGAAGCTTTCTTT
CASRGNGRAMNTEAFF
>-|TRBJ1-2|-|TRBV18
TGTGCCAGCTCACCTTTTCGAGCTGGCAGCCTCTATGGCTACACCTTC
CASSPFRAGSLYGYTF
>TRBD2|TRBJ2-7|few|TRBV7-9
TGTGCCAGCAGCCTACTAGCGGGAGGGGGCTACGAGCAGTACTTC
CASSLLAGGGYEQYF
>-|TRBJ1-2|few|TRBV21-1
TGTGCCAGCAGCACCCCCGGCCCCAGGGAGTCGCACTATGGCTACACCTTC
CASSTPGPRESHYGYTF